These 15 T cell receptor beta chains originate from one sample sequenced in a study of cytomegalovirus exposure and HLA in healthy donors. Primers: 60 Vbeta forward and 13 Jbeta reverse. Profiled with immunoSEQ multiplex PCR; TCRdb holds only in-frame clones, not every one. The sample yields some 180,000 clones, more than 70% seen once. Sequenced: PBMCs. The source of these receptors is a girl aged 5-17 years in good health and CMV-seropositive.

This clone was picked up one time. This chain joins TRBV7-6 and TRBJ2-7; TRBD1 matches at 9 bases. Unmatched junction bases numbered 5, after V lost 3 bases and J lost 5 bases. This CDR3 has 14 residues. Germline V gene sequence: CDR1 SGHVS, CDR2 FNYEAQ. Here the CDR3 DNA reads TGTGCCAGCAGCTTCCGGGACAGGGTTCACGAGCAGTACTTC. Residues: CASSFRDRVHEQYF.

The J gene is TRBJ2-5, the V gene TRBV30; 10 bases agree with TRBD2. V was clipped by 7 bases and J by 5 bases; unmatched bases: 10. This CDR3 spans 14 amino acids. Per the germline V gene, CDR1 is GTSNPN and CDR2 is SVGIG (reference sequence). The CDR3 is CASYLGAGGETQYF. The CDR3 nucleotides read TGTGCCTCCTACCTGGGAGCGGGAGGGGAGACCCAGTACTTC. Full variable domain (remainder filled in from reference TRBV30 and TRBJ2-5): SQTIHQWPATLVQPVGSPLSLECTVEGTSNPNLYWYRQAAGRGLQLLFYSVGIGQISSEVPQNLSASRPQDRQFILSSKKLLLSDSGFYLCASYLGAGGETQYFGPGTRLLVL.

The rearrangement joins TRBV5-4 to TRBJ2-1, with 7 bases that match TRBD2. V lost 8 bases to trimming and J lost 7 bases; unmatched junction nucleotides: 12. Germline CDR1 and CDR2: SGHNT and YYREEE (reference sequence). The CDR3 loop spans 14 amino acids. The chain's CDR3 is CASTSSGGGNEQFF. The CDR3 nucleotides read TGTGCCAGTACTTCTAGCGGAGGAGGGAATGAGCAGTTCTTC.

This clone appeared a few times. For the CDR3, the DNA is TGTGCCATCAGCCCAGCGGGAGATCCCTACGAGCAGTACTTC. It encodes CAISPAGDPYEQYF. V usage is TRBV10-3 and J usage is TRBJ2-7; TRBD2 agrees at 8 bases. J gave up 2 bases and V 6 bases, and 6 bases lay outside the gene matches. The CDR3 is 14 amino acids. CDR1 and CDR2 (germline): ENHRY, SYGVKD.

In this sample, this clone turned up once. The chain is built from TRBV2 and TRBJ2-7; TRBD1 agrees at 9 bases. V was pared by 6 bases and J by 4 bases, with 7 bases of the junction left unmatched. The CDR3 runs to 14 residues. In germline, CDR1 is SNHLY, CDR2 FYNNEI. CDR3 in DNA: TGTGCCAGCAGGGGGGACAGGGTGGGGTACGAGCAGTACTTC. Translation: CASRGDRVGYEQYF.

The chain couples TRBV6-5 to TRBJ2-7; 9 bases line up with TRBD1. V shed 6 bases and J 4 bases; nucleotides not matched to a gene: 10. The germline V gene encodes CDR1 MNHEY and CDR2 SVGAGI. The CDR3 is made up of 15 amino acids. The CDR3 DNA is TGTGCCAGCAGATATCGGGGACAGGGCGAGTACGAGCAGTACTTC. This codes for CASRYRGQGEYEQYF.

The gene calls are TRBV27 and TRBJ2-2; no firm D call. Germline V CDR1 and CDR2: MNHEY, SMNVEV (reference sequence). CDR3 length equals 13 residues. Trimming pared 3 bases from V and 6 bases from J, leaving 8 bases between. CDR3 nucleotides: TGTGCCAGCAGTTTTAGTACGTCCGGGGAGCTGTTTTTT. Its translation: CASSFSTSGELFF.

This sequence joins TRBV19 and TRBJ1-2, with a weak D call TRBD1 (6 bases). Germline loops: CDR1 LNHDA, CDR2 SQIVND (reference sequence). Trimming cost V 4 bases and J 3 bases, with 18 bases left between them. The CDR3 extends over 16 amino acids. The CDR3 DNA follows: TGTGCCAGTAGTAATGGTGGAGGACAGAGGGACTATGGCTACACCTTC. It codes for CASSNGGGQRDYGYTF.

The chain carries TRBV5-1 and TRBJ2-2; 7 bases match TRBD1. Germline V gene sequence: CDR1 SGHRS, CDR2 YFSETQ. J lost 4 bases, V lost 4 bases, and 10 bases had no gene match. This CDR3 has 16 amino acids. CDR3 residues: CASSLTGTEVTGELFF. The DNA for the CDR3 is TGCGCCAGCAGCCTAACCGGGACAGAGGTCACCGGGGAGCTGTTTTTT.

This clone was detected only once. This chain connects TRBV7-2 to TRBJ1-5, with D maybe TRBD1 (6 bases). The CDR3 totals 13 residues. CDR1 and CDR2 from the germline V gene are SGHTA and FQGNSA. V dropped 5 bases and J dropped 7 bases, with 12 bases sitting between them. The CDR3 loop is CASSDQGNQPQHF. The CDR3 region has the DNA TGTGCCAGCAGCGACCAGGGGAACCAGCCCCAGCATTTT.

This chain connects TRBV6-6 to TRBJ2-7, with 7 positions matching TRBD2. Germline V gene lookup returns CDR1 MNHNY and CDR2 SVGAGI (reference sequence). The CDR3 is 14 residues long. The trim removed 5 bases at V and 2 bases at J, leaving 6 bases unmatched. The CDR3, as DNA: TGTGCCAGCAGTCCCGGGACTAACCCCTACGAGCAGTACTTC. Protein product: CASSPGTNPYEQYF.

The chain employs TRBV5-4 and TRBJ1-5; 9 nucleotides line up with TRBD1. Germline CDR1 and CDR2: SGHNT and YYREEE (reference sequence). Unmatched junction bases numbered 9, after V lost 4 bases and J lost 7 bases. The CDR3 is 15 residues long. CDR3 sequence: CASSKGQGGGQPQHF. The CDR3 coding sequence is TGTGCCAGCAGCAAGGGACAGGGAGGAGGGCAGCCCCAGCATTTT.

The V and J genes are TRBV5-4 and TRBJ2-5; possibly TRBD2 for D (5 bases). Germline loops: CDR1 SGHNT, CDR2 YYREEE (reference sequence). V dropped 4 bases and J dropped 2 bases, with 15 bases sitting between them. CDR3 length: 15 amino acids. The CDR3 DNA reads as TGTGCCAGCAGCGAACCCCTTGGACTTCAAGAGACCCAGTACTTC. Translating gives CASSEPLGLQETQYF.

V usage is TRBV29-1 and J usage is TRBJ2-3; 10 nucleotides line up with TRBD2. The CDR3 has 15 amino acids. Per the germline V gene, CDR1 is SQVTM and CDR2 is ANQGSEA. The V and J ends lost 6 bases and 2 bases, in that order; junction bases with no gene match: 8. Here the CDR3 reads CSVSGAGGSTDTQYF. In DNA, the CDR3 is TGCAGCGTGAGTGGAGCGGGAGGGTCCACAGATACGCAGTATTTT.

The chain uses TRBV19 and TRBJ1-5; D perhaps matches TRBD1 (5 bases). V lost 7 bases and J 3 bases, leaving 19 bases between the germline ends. The CDR3 totals 16 residues. Germline values: CDR1 LNHDA, CDR2 SQIVND (reference sequence). The CDR3 DNA reads TGTGCCAGTACCCCGGGGGGGACCCCTCACAATCAGCCCCAGCATTTT. This codes for CASTPGGTPHNQPQHF.